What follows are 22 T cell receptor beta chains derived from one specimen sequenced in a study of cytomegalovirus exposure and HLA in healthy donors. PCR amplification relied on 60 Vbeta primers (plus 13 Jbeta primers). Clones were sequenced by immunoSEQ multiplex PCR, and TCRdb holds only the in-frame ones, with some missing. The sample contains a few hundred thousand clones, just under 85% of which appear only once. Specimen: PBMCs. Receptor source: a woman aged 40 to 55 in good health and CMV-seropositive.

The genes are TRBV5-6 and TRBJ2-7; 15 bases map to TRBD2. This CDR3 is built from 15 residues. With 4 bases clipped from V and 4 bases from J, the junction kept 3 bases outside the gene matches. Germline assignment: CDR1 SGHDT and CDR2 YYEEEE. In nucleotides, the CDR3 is TGTGCCAGCAGCCCGGGACTAGCGGGAGGTTACGAGCAGTACTTC. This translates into CASSPGLAGGYEQYF.

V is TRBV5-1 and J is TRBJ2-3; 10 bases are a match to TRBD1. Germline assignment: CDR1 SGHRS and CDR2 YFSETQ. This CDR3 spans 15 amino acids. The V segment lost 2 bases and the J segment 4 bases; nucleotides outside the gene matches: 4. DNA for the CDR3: TGCGCCAGCAGCTTTTTTGGACAGGGGGCAGATACGCAGTATTTT. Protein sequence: CASSFFGQGADTQYF.

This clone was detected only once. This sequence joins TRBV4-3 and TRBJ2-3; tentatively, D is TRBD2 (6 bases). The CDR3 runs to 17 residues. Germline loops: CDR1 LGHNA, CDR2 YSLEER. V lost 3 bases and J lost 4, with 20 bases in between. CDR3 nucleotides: TGCGCCAGCAGCCATCCCGAGGACTATCGGTCCGCAGATACGCAGTATTTT. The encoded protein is CASSHPEDYRSADTQYF.

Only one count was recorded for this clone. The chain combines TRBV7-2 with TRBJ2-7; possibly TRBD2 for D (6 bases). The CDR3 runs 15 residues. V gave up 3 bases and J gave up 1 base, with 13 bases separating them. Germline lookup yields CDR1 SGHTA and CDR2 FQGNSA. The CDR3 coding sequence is TGTGCCAGCAGCTTCCCCGGAGGGTTGTCCTACGAGCAGTACTTC. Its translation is CASSFPGGLSYEQYF.

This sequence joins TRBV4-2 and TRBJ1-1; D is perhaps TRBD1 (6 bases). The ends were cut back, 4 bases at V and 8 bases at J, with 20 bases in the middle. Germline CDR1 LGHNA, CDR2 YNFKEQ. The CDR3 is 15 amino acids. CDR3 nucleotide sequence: TGTGCCAGCAGCCTCGCACGTCCACAGGGCTTGGAAGCTTTCTTT. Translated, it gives CASSLARPQGLEAFF.

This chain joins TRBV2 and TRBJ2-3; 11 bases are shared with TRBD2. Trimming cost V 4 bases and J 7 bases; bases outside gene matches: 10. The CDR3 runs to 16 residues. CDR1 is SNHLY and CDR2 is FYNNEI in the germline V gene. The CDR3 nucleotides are TGTGCCAGCAGTGCGGGTTTAGCGGGAGGGCTGCATACGCAGTATTTT. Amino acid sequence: CASSAGLAGGLHTQYF.

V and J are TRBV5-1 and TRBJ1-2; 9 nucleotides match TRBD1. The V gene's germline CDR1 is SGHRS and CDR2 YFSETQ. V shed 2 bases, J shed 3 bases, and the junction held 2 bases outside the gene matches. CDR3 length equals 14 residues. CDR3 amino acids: CASSFGDRDYGYTF. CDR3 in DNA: TGCGCCAGCAGCTTCGGGGACAGGGACTATGGCTACACCTTC.

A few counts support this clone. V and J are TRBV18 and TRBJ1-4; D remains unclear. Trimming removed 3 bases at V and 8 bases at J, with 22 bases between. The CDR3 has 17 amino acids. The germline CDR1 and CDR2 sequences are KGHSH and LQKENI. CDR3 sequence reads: CASSPFNRGWATEKLFF. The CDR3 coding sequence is TGTGCCAGCTCACCGTTCAATCGTGGTTGGGCAACCGAAAAACTGTTTTTT.

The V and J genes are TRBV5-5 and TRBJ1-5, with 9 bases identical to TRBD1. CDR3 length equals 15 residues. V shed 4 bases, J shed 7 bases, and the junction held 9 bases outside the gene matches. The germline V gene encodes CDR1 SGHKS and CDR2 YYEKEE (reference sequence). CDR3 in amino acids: CASSPGQGLGQPQHF. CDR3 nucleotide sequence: TGTGCCAGCAGCCCGGGACAGGGCCTGGGACAGCCCCAGCATTTT.

This CDR3 reads CASSSLLPPDETQYF. Written as DNA, the CDR3 is TGTGCCAGCAGCTCCCTACTTCCTCCCGATGAGACCCAGTACTTC. The V gene is TRBV6-5, the J gene TRBJ2-5; D unclear. Germline V gene lookup returns CDR1 MNHEY and CDR2 SVGAGI. Trimming removed 6 bases from V and 5 bases from J, with 19 bases in between. This CDR3 spans 15 amino acids.

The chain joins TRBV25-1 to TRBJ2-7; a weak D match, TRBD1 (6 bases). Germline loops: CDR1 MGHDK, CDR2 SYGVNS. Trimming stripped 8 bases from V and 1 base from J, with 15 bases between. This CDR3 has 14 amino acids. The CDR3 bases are TGTGCCAGCCGAGGACAGTCTTTTTCCTACGAGCAGTACTTC. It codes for CASRGQSFSYEQYF.

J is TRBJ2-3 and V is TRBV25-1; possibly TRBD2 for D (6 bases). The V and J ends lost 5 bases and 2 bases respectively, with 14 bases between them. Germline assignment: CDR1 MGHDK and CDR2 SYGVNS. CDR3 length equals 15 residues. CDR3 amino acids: CASSRGGAATDTQYF. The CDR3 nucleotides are TGTGCCAGCAGTAGAGGAGGGGCTGCCACAGATACGCAGTATTTT.

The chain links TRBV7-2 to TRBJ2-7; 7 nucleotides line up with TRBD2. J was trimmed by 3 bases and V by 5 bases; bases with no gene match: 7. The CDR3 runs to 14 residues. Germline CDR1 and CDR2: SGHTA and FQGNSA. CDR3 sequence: CASSRGGRIYEQYF. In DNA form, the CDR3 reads TGTGCCAGCAGCCGGGGCGGGAGAATCTACGAGCAGTACTTC.

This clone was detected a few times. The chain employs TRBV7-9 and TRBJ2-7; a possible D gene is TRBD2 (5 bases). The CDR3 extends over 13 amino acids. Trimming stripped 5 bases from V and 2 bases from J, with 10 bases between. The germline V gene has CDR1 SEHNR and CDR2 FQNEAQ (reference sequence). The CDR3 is CASSPLATYEQYF. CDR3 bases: TGTGCCAGCAGCCCCCTAGCTACCTACGAGCAGTACTTC.

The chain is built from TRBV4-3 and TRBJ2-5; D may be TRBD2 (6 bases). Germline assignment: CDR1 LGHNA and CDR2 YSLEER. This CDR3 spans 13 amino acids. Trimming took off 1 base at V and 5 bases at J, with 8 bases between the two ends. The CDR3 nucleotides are TGCGCCAGCAGCCAAGTCAGCGGGGAGACCCAGTACTTC. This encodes CASSQVSGETQYF.

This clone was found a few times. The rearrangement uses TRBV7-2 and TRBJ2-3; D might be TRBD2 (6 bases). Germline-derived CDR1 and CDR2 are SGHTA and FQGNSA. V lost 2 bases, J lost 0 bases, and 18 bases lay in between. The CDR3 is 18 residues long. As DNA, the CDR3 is TGTGCCAGCAGCTTACTAATCGGGCTAGCGCCGAGCACAGATACGCAGTATTTT. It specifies CASSLLIGLAPSTDTQYF. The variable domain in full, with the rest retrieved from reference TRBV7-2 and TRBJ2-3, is GAGVSQSPSNKVTEKGKDVELRCDPISGHTALYWYRQSLGQGLEFLIYFQGNSAPDKSGLPSDRFSAERTGGSVSTLTIQRTQQEDSAVYLCASSLLIGLAPSTDTQYFGPGTRLTVL.

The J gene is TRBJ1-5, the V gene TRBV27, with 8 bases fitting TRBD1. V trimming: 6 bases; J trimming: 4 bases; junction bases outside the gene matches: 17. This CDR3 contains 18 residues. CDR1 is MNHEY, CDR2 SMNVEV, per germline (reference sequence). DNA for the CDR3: TGTGCCAGCAGCTCCGACCTATCCGGGACAGGAAGGAATCAGCCCCAGCATTTT. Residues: CASSSDLSGTGRNQPQHF.

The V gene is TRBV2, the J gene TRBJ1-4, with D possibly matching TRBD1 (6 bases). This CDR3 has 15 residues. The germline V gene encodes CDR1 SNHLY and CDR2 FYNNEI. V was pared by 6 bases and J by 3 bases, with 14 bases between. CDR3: CASRTVGGPNEKLFF. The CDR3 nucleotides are TGTGCCAGCAGGACCGTCGGGGGGCCTAATGAAAAACTGTTTTTT. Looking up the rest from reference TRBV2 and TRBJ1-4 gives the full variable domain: EPEVTQTPSHQVTQMGQEVILRCVPISNHLYFYWYRQILGQKVEFLVSFYNNEISEKSEIFDDQFSVERPDGSNFTLKIRSTKLEDSAMYFCASRTVGGPNEKLFFGSGTQLSVL.

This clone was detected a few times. In nucleotides, the CDR3 is TGTGCCAGCAGTTTCATACTCGGGACAGGGTCAGGCCACGAGCAGTACTTC. It is translated as CASSFILGTGSGHEQYF. J is TRBJ2-7 and V is TRBV7-9; 9 positions match TRBD1. V was pared by 6 bases and J by 5 bases, with 17 bases of the junction left unmatched. This CDR3 comprises 17 residues. Germline CDR1 is SEHNR and CDR2 is FQNEAQ (reference sequence).

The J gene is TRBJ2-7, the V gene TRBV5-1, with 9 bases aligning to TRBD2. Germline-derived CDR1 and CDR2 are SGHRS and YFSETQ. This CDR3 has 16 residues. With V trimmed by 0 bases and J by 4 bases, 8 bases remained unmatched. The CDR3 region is CASSLEGAGGKYEQYF. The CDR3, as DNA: TGCGCCAGCAGCTTGGAAGGAGCGGGAGGTAAATACGAGCAGTACTTC.

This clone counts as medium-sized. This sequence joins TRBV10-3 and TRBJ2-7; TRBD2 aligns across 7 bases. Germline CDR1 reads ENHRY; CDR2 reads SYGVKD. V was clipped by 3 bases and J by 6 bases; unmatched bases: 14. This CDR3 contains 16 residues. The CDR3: CAISDLGGRALSEQYF. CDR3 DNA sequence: TGTGCCATCAGTGATCTAGGAGGGAGGGCCCTCTCCGAGCAGTACTTC.

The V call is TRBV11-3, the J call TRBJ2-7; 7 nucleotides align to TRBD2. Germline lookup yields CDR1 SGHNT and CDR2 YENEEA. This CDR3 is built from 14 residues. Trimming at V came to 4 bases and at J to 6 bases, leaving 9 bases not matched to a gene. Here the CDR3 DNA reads TGTGCCAGCAGCTCGGGACTAATAGATGGCGAGCAGTACTTC. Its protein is CASSSGLIDGEQYF.